This section outlines one T cell receptor (beta chain) sequence together with its context. This clone has a single count. Its antigen is not yet known. Within one base of it there is no much larger clone, and no base qualities were kept. The data were obtained in a study of TIL therapy for anti-PD-1-resistant metastatic lung cancer (dated by TCRdb to the early 2020s). For the study in its entirety: A median age of around 54 years (range roughly 38-75) and a median tumor PD-L1 proportion score of 6% to 7% were recorded among enrolled patients. The cohort was composed predominantly of lung adenocarcinoma, with four EGFR-mutant and two ALK-rearranged tumors included, and half of patients were identified as current or former smokers. Across the cohort, whole-exome sequencing showed a median non-synonymous tumor mutation burden of about 1.6 mutations per megabase. Tumor and peripheral blood T cell receptor beta sequencing was used to track clonotypes across tumor, expanded TIL product and serial blood samples.

Sequences SGDLS (CDR1) and YYNGEE (CDR2) are obtained from the germline V gene. The CDR3 runs 16 residues from the cysteine to the phenylalanine. The DNA shown is the 48-base CDR3, in frame from base 1. At the junction V is shortened by 0 bases and J by 2 bases; bases outside the gene matches: 7. Broader findings and caveats from the paper: The study protocol defined all tumor marker inferences as exploratory. Clonal turnover during TIL culture was high, and many clones enriched in the product were not detected in the baseline tumor, suggesting clonal contraction instead of faithful expansion. Higher clonality and lower diversity were observed in expanded TIL cultures than in baseline intratumoral T cells (median clonality roughly 6% vs 31%, p < 0.0001). Generalizability was limited because the cohort was highly selected, with more treatment-naive, never-smoker and oncogene-addicted patients included than is typical.

Reading the label with the study, this specimen's time point is: pre-treatment sample, taken before nivolumab and TIL therapy. Baseline tumor samples were excised metastases, mostly pleural nodules or supraclavicular lymph nodes, from the same resection used to grow TIL. Tumors were collected before any PD-1/PD-L1 blockade, after which patients were given nivolumab, and patients who progressed were given lymphodepletion, an infusion of expanded TIL and IL-2. Adults with stage 4 NSCLC were enrolled in a dual-center phase I trial from late 2017 to early 2020. The samples were drawn from an open-label, single-arm phase I trial testing tumor-infiltrating lymphocyte therapy combined with nivolumab in advanced non-small cell lung cancer. For each resected tumor, portions were snap-frozen in liquid nitrogen and kept at -80 degrees C. Using laser-capture macrodissection, tumor regions of interest were selected on H&E sections, then pulverized into roughly 14 mg aliquots and extracted using Qiagen Allprep kits.

TCR beta CDR3 regions were amplified from genomic DNA with the immunoSEQ v3 hsTCRB kit using bias-controlled multiplex PCR. An Illumina NextSeq 500 was used to sequence the TCR libraries, reaching 1.5 million to 2 million read pairs at survey level or about 4.5-6.5 million at deep level. The authors' pipeline ran thus. V, D and J genes were assigned, non-productive sequences were removed, and clonality was reported by immunoSEQ Analyzer software. Repertoires of infused TIL and blood were compared using productive Simpson clonality and the Morisita overlap index of productive TRB rearrangements. TCRdb's version of the immuneACCESS table is confined to in-frame rearrangements and falls short of the full clone set. An unresolved V gene accounts for under half of the shortfall where checked; the remainder is of unknown origin. The DNA was the basis for D and trimming; V, J and clone size are from that table. In this sample the table shows about 95,000 clones, about three fifths of which occur a single time. The ten largest clonotypes hold about 10% of the sample.

The chain is made from TRBV9 and TRBJ2-5, with TRBD2 identical over 7 junction bases. The sequence was obtained from a person aged 30 to 80 with non-small cell lung cancer. The sequencing here drew on tumor tissue, taken at baseline. The nucleotide sequence is TGTGCCAGCAGCGTAGCGGGCGGGGGAGAGCAAGAGACCCAGTACTTC. Protein translation: CASSVAGGGEQETQYF.